This passage covers 8 T cell receptor beta chains from one sample sequenced in a study of blood T cells in healthy people across ages. Next came a second PCR, run for roughly 6 to 11 cycles, which used a sample-barcoded 5' primer along with a J-beta primer mix. MiXCR, applied by TCRdb to the 5' RACE reads, yields one record per CDR3 protein. The table records hundreds of thousands of distinct CDR3 sequences, around three fifths of them present only once. Sequencing was done on a sample of blood. These receptors were obtained from a man aged 55 to 70 in good health.

Points on this clonotype: One end of the junction is discordant with germline, which a read error may explain. The chain joins TRBV9 to TRBJ2-5, with D possibly matching TRBD1 (5 bases). The better agreement between TRBJ2-7 and the DNA end casts doubt on the J call. From germline, CDR1 is SGDLS and CDR2 YYNGEE. This CDR3 region has 15 residues. The chain's CDR3 is CTSSPQVAGRYEQYF. The CDR3 DNA sequence: TGTACCAGCAGCCCACAGGTTGCAGGACGATACGAGCAGTACTTC.

The DNA for the CDR3 is TGTGCCATCAGTGACCCCGGGACAGGGGGCGCGGGGTTCTTC. Residues: CAISDPGTGGAGFF. V and J are TRBV10-3 and TRBJ2-1; TRBD1 matches 12 bases. Per the germline V gene, CDR1 is ENHRY and CDR2 is SYGVKD. V lost 3 bases and J lost 15; bases outside the gene matches: 9. This CDR3 is built from 14 residues.

The genes are TRBV7-6 and TRBJ2-5, with D tentatively TRBD2 (5 bases). The V gene lost 2 bases and the J gene lost 1 base, with 14 bases spanning the gap. The germline gives CDR1 SGHVS, CDR2 FNYEAQ. This CDR3 contains 16 residues. The CDR3 DNA sequence: TGTGCCAGCAGCTTAATGAGGGCGAGCGGCCAAGAGACCCAGTACTTC. This sequence encodes CASSLMRASGQETQYF. Full variable domain (missing parts from reference TRBV7-6 and TRBJ2-5): GAGVSQSPRYKVTKRGQDVALRCDPISGHVSLYWYRQALGQGPEFLTYFNYEAQQDKSGLPNDRFSAERPEGSISTLTIQRTEQRDSAMYRCASSLMRASGQETQYFGPGTRLLVL.

To note about this clonotype: A much larger clone is a single base away; this may be a read error. The J gene is TRBJ2-3, the V gene TRBV7-2; D is perhaps TRBD2 (6 bases). CDR3 length: 13 residues. V was clipped by 5 bases and J by 5 bases, with 11 bases between them. Germline-derived CDR1 and CDR2 are SGHTA and FQGNSA. CDR3 region: CASSVRLVDTQYF. CDR3 sequence (DNA): TGTGCCAGCAGCGTCCGACTAGTAGATACGCAGTATTTT. Looking up the rest from reference TRBV7-2 and TRBJ2-3 gives the full variable domain: GAGVSQSPSNKVTEKGKDVELRCDPISGHTALYWYRQSLGQGLEFLIYFQGNSAPDKSGLPSDRFSAERTGGSVSTLTIQRTQQEDSAVYLCASSVRLVDTQYFGPGTRLTVL.

The rearrangement links TRBV12-3 or TRBV12-4 to TRBJ2-5; possible D gene TRBD2, 7 bases. V was cut by 5 bases and J by 5 bases, with 15 bases left in between. The CDR3 has 14 residues. The CDR3 DNA reads TGTGCCAGCAGTCCCATGGGGGGGCCTGAGACCCAGTACTTC. Amino acids: CASSPMGGPETQYF.

The chain uses TRBV5-1 and TRBJ2-5; D is uncertain. CDR1 SGHRS and CDR2 YFSETQ come from the germline V gene. This CDR3 is 16 amino acids long. Trimming stripped 0 bases from V and 11 bases from J, with 23 bases between. Here the CDR3 reads CASSLAIQFSYNGQYF. The CDR3 DNA follows: TGCGCCAGCAGCTTGGCAATACAGTTCTCCTACAATGGGCAGTACTTC.

This sequence joins TRBV6-5 and TRBJ1-3; 7 bases map to TRBD1. This CDR3 is built from 15 residues. The J segment lost 2 bases and the V segment lost 2 bases, leaving 3 bases of the junction unmatched. Germline CDR1 reads MNHEY; CDR2 reads SVGAGI. In nucleotides, the CDR3 is TGTGCCAGCAGTTACCAGACAGGGCCTGGAAACACCATATATTTT. It translates to CASSYQTGPGNTIYF.

CDR3 amino acids: CASSLEGGELFF. The CDR3 nucleotides are TGTGCCAGCAGCTTAGAGGGCGGAGAGTTGTTTTTT. V gene TRBV7-6 combines with J gene TRBJ1-4, with no clear D. CDR3 length equals 12 residues. V dropped 1 base and J dropped 15 bases, with 12 bases sitting between them. Germline-derived CDR1 and CDR2 are SGHVS and FNYEAQ. Variable domain in full (rest from reference TRBV7-6 and TRBJ1-4): GAGVSQSPRYKVTKRGQDVALRCDPISGHVSLYWYRQALGQGPEFLTYFNYEAQQDKSGLPNDRFSAERPEGSISTLTIQRTEQRDSAMYRCASSLEGGELFFGSGTQLSVL.